This T cell receptor (beta chain) was sequenced for a study of regulatory T cells in long-lasting Graves disease (dated by TCRdb to about 2021). The study in broad terms: Persistent Graves' disease meant more than 5 years of antithyroid drug treatment with TSH receptor autoantibodies that stayed positive. Persistent Graves' disease patients were compared with newly diagnosed Graves' disease patients by peripheral blood TCR sequencing and RNA sequencing. The study was registered as a clinical trial and conducted in China. A total of 33 samples underwent TCR sequencing, from 13 patients with persistent Graves' disease and 20 or so patients with newly diagnosed Graves' disease. Persistent Graves' disease patients in the clinical cohort had taken antithyroid drugs for approximately ten years on average. The paper's findings and limits, for the study overall: The small sample size was acknowledged by the authors as a limitation that may reduce accuracy. Persistent disease showed preferential use of TRBV28, TRBJ1-2 and TRBJ2-5, whereas newly diagnosed disease favored TRBV20-1 and TRBJ2-1. A larger number of public clonotypes was shared among persistent patients (approximately 3,000) than among newly diagnosed patients (roughly 930). Compared with newly diagnosed patients, persistent Graves' disease patients had lower TCR Shannon entropy and fewer highly expanded clones, which suggests clonal expansion. Only the TCR beta chain was sequenced and analyzed. The study examined only peripheral blood because the primary lesion, thyroid tissue, could not be accessed.

This clonotype was counted ten times or more. Its recognized antigen is unknown. Within one base of it there is no much larger clone, and no base qualities were kept. CDR1 MDHEN and CDR2 SYDVKM were looked up in the germline V gene. The CDR3, from cysteine to phenylalanine, totals 16 residues. Only the CDR3 DNA is retained, 48 bases long and in frame from the first base. V lost 5 bases and J lost 4 bases; the stretch between them is 20 bases long. Library construction relied on multiplex PCR. TCRdb records Illumina HiSeq 4000 as the sequencer. TCR beta libraries were built with iRepertoire HTBI primers and Arm-PCR amplification of CDR3 regions. Before sequencing, the PCR products went through gel purification. As for how the authors treated the data: Gene usage analysis of CDR3 amino acid clonotypes relied on the approximately 62 TRBV and about 15 TRBJ segments identified across samples. COPE and FqMerger were used to merge the filtered high-quality paired reads into contigs. BLAST was used to align contigs to the IMGT TRBV, TRBD and TRBJ reference genes, and CDR3 was defined following IMGT. Highly expanded clones were defined as clonotypes with a frequency above 0.1%. Shannon entropy was used to measure repertoire diversity, and the Gini coefficient was used to measure V-J evenness. Public clonotypes were defined as clonotypes shared by more than one individual. TCRdb reprocessed the public reads (quality trimming at Q25 with fastp, clone calling with MiXCR) and kept in-frame beta chains. Duplicate CDR3 protein sequences are folded into a single record with the most common DNA and genes. It is TCRdb's table, rather than the study itself, that gives the V and J calls and clone size. A total of some 370,000 distinct CDR3 sequences appear in this sample, around 20% of them only once. Together, the top ten hold around 20% of the sample.

This specimen's time point label, per the study, means: persistent/refractory GD, antithyroid drugs over 5 years with positive TRAb. RNA was extracted from PBMCs in TRIzol for both TCR sequencing and RNA sequencing. The diagnosis of Graves' disease was made according to American Thyroid Association guidelines. Patients for the study were recruited at an endocrinology department in Xi'an, China. Each patient gave about 10 milliliters of peripheral blood, collected in an EDTA anticoagulant tube. PBMCs were isolated by Ficoll Paque Plus density gradient separation without further T cell sorting. RNA quality was checked with an Agilent 2100 Bioanalyzer and agarose gel, and concentration with a NanoDrop 2000.

The sequence derives from a female donor with Graves disease. The sequence is built from TRBV28 and TRBJ2-5; the D gene is perhaps TRBD1, on 5 matching bases. The sequencing used peripheral blood mononuclear cells (PBMCs), collected when the disease was refractory, from a patient treated with antithyroid drugs. The CDR3 region: CASSGARQYDRETQYF. The DNA sequence is as follows: TGTGCCAGCAGTGGGGCCAGGCAGTACGATCGAGAGACCCAGTACTTC.